This T cell receptor (beta chain) derives from a study of T cells after posttransplantation cyclophosphamide. The data were produced by immunoSEQ multiplex PCR, yet TCRdb's version contains in-frame clones alone and is incomplete. The sample records 30,000 to 45,000 clones, 78% being singletons. General observations from the study: Tissue-infiltrating T cells from skin or gut overlapped little with blood T cells. TRB clonality was highly associated with recipient CMV seropositivity and reactivation.

A marrow graft followed busulfan-fludarabine conditioning, with cyclophosphamide on days +3 and +4. On this clone itself: The antigen is unknown.

The CDR3 has 15 residues. CDR1 is SGHNT and CDR2 is YENEEA in the germline V gene. Trimming at V came to 5 bases and at J to 2 bases, leaving 9 bases not matched to a gene. Material: CD4+ T cells sorted from blood, obtained roughly 2,000 days after a stem cell transplant with posttransplant cyclophosphamide. The gene calls are TRBV11-3 and TRBJ2-7; 7 nucleotides align to TRBD2. The receptor was isolated from a female patient aged 40-50 years who received an allogeneic stem cell transplant from a related donor, was CMV-positive, and had no GVHD. The graft donor may have given rise to some T cells. This CDR3 is CASSKGLGGTYEQYF. For the CDR3, the DNA is TGTGCCAGCAGCAAAGGACTAGGTGGAACCTACGAGCAGTACTTC.